The rows below give T cell receptor beta chains drawn from one sample of a study of cytomegalovirus exposure and HLA in healthy donors. Generated by immunoSEQ multiplex PCR, the TCRdb table keeps only in-frame clones and is missing some. The data hold about 120,000 clones, with around 82% observed a single time. The source material was PBMCs. These TCRs come from a female donor in good health and CMV-seronegative. Both conserved end residues are part of each CDR3. Where a row states a size, it is once, few, many or the class of an expanded clone; other rows omit it.

V	size	J	CDR3
TRBV19	.	TRBJ2-3	CASSIRLGRALGTDTQYF
TRBV4-1	.	TRBJ1-5	CASSQVTGGRFYSNQPQHF
TRBV10-3	.	TRBJ1-1	CAISETHNTEAFF
TRBV14	few	TRBJ2-5	CASSPDRGAGETQYF
TRBV5-1	.	TRBJ2-5	CASSPNSYRETQYF
TRBV18	.	TRBJ2-7	CASSPLSTLSYEQYF
TRBV7-6	.	TRBJ1-1	CASSPTTNTEAFF
TRBV7-8	.	TRBJ2-1	CASARGGEQFF
TRBV6-5	.	TRBJ2-7	CASIQGGGSSYEQYF
TRBV10-3	.	TRBJ1-4	CAISESGTVEKLFF
TRBV2	once	TRBJ2-5	CASRKGTGFEETQYF
TRBV29-1	.	TRBJ2-6	CSAQGPGANGLTF
TRBV2	.	TRBJ1-4	CASSERWAPNEKLFF
TRBV4-1	few	TRBJ2-3	CASSRTGTSGATDTQYF
TRBV6-1	once	TRBJ2-3	CASSDRLAGVRGTDTQYF
TRBV18	.	TRBJ2-2	CASSSFEDSSNTGELFF
TRBV2	.	TRBJ2-5	CASTSEETQYF
TRBV19	.	TRBJ1-5	CASSTRTGPGNQPQHF
TRBV7-9	few	TRBJ1-1	CASSLRDRVAEAFF
TRBV12-5	once	TRBJ2-1	CASGSRGGGRRYNEQFF
TRBV19	.	TRBJ1-2	CASKETGGFYGYTF
TRBV7-2	few	TRBJ2-3	CASSLGTSGGAVDTQYF
TRBV7-9	.	TRBJ1-2	CASSLGQGGTYGYTF
TRBV29-1	.	TRBJ1-2	CSVERQGLGGYTF
TRBV4-1	.	TRBJ2-3	CASSSPSTSRSTDTQYF
TRBV2	.	TRBJ1-2	CASSDRLDYGYTF
TRBV7-9	.	TRBJ2-5	CASSLGERFKETQYF
TRBV12-5	.	TRBJ1-5	CASGLGTGTNQPQHF
TRBV6-1	.	TRBJ1-2	CASSPTAQINTF
TRBV19	.	TRBJ1-2	CASSIGGAYGYTF
TRBV2	.	TRBJ1-5	CASSQRGGEVGNQPQHF
TRBV19	once	TRBJ2-2	CASTQRTSQSGELFF
TRBV2	.	TRBJ1-1	CASKWQGAMNTEAFF
TRBV30	.	TRBJ1-4	CAWEANATNEKLFF
TRBV30	few	TRBJ2-7	CAWSRDFYEQYF
TRBV19	.	TRBJ1-1	CASSIDGRVRGTEAFF
TRBV6-1	.	TRBJ1-2	CASSPTGGKNYGYTF
TRBV6-1	.	.	CASSDPPTAWLAGGDEQYF
TRBV18	.	TRBJ2-3	CASSLNRGRRGTDTQYF
TRBV11-1	few	TRBJ2-7	CASSLGYRGSGSYEQYF
TRBV30	once	TRBJ2-2	CAWSGLAGSRGTGELFF
TRBV10-3	few	TRBJ1-6	CAISETGGLNNSPLHF
TRBV6-1	.	TRBJ2-5	CASRGLARGGETQYF
TRBV6-6	.	TRBJ1-1	CASRRDSLMNTEAFF
TRBV30	.	TRBJ2-1	CAWAVGLGGSYNEQFF
TRBV27	.	TRBJ1-5	CASAGTVVPNQPQHF
TRBV7-9	.	TRBJ2-5	CSSSLAGETQYF
TRBV6-5	.	TRBJ1-5	CASSYSQDSGQPQHF
TRBV5-6	.	TRBJ1-5	CASEVKGANQPQHF
TRBV7-8	.	TRBJ1-1	CASSLLGQMNTEAFF
TRBV2	few	TRBJ2-7	CAWRTVTGYEQYF
TRBV18	.	TRBJ1-2	CASSPSNYGYTF